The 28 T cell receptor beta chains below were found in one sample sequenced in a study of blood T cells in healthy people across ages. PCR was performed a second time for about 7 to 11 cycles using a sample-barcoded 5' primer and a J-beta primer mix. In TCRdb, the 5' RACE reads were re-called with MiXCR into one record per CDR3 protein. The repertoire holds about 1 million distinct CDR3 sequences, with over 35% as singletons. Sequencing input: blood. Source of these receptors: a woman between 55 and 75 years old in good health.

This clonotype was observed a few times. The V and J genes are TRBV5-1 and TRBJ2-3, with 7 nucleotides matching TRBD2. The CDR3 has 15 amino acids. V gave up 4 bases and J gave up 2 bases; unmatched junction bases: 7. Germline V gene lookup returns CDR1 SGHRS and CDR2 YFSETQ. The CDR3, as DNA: TGCGCCAGCAGCCCAGGGACTACTAACACAGATACGCAGTATTTT. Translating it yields CASSPGTTNTDTQYF.

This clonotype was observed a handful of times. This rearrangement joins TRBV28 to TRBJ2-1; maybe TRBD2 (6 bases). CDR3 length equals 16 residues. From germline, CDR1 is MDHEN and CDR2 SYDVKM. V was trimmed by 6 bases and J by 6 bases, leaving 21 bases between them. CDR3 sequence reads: CASSPPRLVSGNEQFF. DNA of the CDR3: TGTGCCAGCAGCCCACCACGACTAGTCAGTGGCAATGAGCAGTTCTTC.

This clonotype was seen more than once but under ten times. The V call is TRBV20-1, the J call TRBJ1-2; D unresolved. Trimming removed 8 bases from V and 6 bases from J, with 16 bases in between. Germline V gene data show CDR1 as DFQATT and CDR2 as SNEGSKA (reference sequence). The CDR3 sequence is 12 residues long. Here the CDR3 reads CSMAVWVDGYTF. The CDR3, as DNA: TGCAGTATGGCAGTATGGGTAGATGGCTACACCTTC.

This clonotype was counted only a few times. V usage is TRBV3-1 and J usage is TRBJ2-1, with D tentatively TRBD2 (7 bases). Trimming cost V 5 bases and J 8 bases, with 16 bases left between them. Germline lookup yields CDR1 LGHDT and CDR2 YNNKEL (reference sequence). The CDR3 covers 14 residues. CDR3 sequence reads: CASSTGGPGYEQFF. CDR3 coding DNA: TGTGCCAGCAGCACCGGGGGGCCAGGCTATGAGCAGTTCTTC.

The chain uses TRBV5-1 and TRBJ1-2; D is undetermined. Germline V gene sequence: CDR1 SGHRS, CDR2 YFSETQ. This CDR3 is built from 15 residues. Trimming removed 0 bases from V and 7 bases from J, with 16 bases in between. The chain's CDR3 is CASSLEGYSETGYTF. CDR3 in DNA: TGCGCCAGCAGCTTGGAAGGGTATTCGGAAACTGGCTACACCTTC.

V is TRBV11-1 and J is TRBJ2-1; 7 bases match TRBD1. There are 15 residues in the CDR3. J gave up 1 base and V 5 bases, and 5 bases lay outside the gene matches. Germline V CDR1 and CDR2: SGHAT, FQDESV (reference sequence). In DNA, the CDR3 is TGTGCCAGCAGCAATCGACAGGGATCCTACAATGAGCAGTTCTTC. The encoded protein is CASSNRQGSYNEQFF.

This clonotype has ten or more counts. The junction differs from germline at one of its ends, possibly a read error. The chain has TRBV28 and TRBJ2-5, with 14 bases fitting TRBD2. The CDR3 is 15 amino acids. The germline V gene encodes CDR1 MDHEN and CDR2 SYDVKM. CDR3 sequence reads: CASSLGTSGRETQYF. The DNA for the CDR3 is TGCGCCAGCAGCCTGGGGACTAGCGGGAGAGAGACCCAGTACTTC.

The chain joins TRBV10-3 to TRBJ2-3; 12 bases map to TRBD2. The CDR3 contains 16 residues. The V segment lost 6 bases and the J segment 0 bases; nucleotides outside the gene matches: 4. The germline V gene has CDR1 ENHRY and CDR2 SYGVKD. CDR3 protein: CAIRRTSGASTDTQYF. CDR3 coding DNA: TGTGCCATCAGACGGACTAGCGGGGCTAGCACAGATACGCAGTATTTT.

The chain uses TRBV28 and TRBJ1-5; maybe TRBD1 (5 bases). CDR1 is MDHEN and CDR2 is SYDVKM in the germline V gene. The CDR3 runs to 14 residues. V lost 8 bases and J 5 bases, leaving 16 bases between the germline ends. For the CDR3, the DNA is TGTGCCAGCTCGTATGGGGGTACGGATCAGCCCCAGCATTTT. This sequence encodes CASSYGGTDQPQHF.

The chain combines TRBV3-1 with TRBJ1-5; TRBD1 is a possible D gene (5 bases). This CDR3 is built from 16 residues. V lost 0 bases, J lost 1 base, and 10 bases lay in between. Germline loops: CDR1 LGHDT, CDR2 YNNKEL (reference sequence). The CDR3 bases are TGTGCCAGCAGCCAAGATTGGGGGGACAGCAATCAGCCCCAGCATTTT. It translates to CASSQDWGDSNQPQHF.

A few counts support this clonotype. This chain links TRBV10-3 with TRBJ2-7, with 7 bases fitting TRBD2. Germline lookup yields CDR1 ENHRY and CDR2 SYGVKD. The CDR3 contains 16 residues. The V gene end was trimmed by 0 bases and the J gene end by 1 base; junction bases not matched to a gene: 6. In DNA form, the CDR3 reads TGTGCCATCAGTGAGTCAGTTGCGGGAGCGTCCTACGAGCAGTACTTC. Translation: CAISESVAGASYEQYF.

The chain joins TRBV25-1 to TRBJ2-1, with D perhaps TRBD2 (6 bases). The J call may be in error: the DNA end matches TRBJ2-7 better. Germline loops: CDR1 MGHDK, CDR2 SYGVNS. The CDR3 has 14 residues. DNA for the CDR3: TGTGCCAGCAGTGACCCCCAGACTAGGAATGAGCAGTACTTC. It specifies CASSDPQTRNEQYF.

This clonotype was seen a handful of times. The CDR3, as DNA: TGTGCCAGCAGCCAATTGGCAGGTATTCAAGAGACCCAGTACTTC. Translating it yields CASSQLAGIQETQYF. The genes are TRBV14 and TRBJ2-5; D remains unclear. V was cut by 2 bases and J by 2 bases, with 12 bases left in between. There are 15 residues in the CDR3. Germline V gene sequence: CDR1 SGHDN, CDR2 FVKESK. Drawing the rest from reference TRBV14 and TRBJ2-5, the complete variable domain is EAGVTQFPSHSVIEKGQTVTLRCDPISGHDNLYWYRRVMGKEIKFLLHFVKESKQDESGMPNNRFLAERTGGTYSTLKVQPAELEDSGVYFCASSQLAGIQETQYFGPGTRLLVL.

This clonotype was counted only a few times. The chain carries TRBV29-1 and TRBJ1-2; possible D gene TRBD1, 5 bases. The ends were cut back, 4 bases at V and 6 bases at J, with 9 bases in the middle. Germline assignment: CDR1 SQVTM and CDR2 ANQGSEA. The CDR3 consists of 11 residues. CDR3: CSVALGDGYTF. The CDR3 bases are TGCAGCGTTGCTTTGGGGGATGGCTACACCTTC.

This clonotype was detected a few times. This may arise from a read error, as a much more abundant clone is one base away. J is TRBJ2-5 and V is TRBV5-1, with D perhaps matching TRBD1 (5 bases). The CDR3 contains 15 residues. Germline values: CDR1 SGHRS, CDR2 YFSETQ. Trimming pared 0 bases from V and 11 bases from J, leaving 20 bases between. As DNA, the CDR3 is TGCGCCAGCAGCTTGGTGGGGCAGAACTACAATGAGCAGTACTTC. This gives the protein CASSLVGQNYNEQYF.

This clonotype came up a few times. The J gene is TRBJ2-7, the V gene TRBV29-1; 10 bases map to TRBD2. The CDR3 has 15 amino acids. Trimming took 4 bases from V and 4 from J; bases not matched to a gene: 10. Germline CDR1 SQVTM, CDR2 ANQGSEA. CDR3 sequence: CSVAATIAGGYEQYF. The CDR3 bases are TGCAGCGTTGCCGCGACTATAGCGGGAGGTTACGAGCAGTACTTC.

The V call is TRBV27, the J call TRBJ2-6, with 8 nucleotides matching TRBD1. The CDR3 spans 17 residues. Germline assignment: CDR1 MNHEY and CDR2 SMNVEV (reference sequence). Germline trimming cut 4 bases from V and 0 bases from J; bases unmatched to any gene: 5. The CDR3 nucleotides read TGTGCCAGCAGTTGTGACAGGGGCCTCTCTGGGGCCAACGTCCTGACTTTC. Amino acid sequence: CASSCDRGLSGANVLTF.

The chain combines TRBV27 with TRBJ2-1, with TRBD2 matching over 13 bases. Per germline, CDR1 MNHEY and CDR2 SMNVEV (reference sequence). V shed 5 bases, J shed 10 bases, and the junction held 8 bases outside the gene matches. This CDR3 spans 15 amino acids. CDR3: CASSHGTSGTGEQFF. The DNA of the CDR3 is TGTGCCAGCAGTCATGGGACTAGCGGGACAGGGGAGCAGTTCTTC.

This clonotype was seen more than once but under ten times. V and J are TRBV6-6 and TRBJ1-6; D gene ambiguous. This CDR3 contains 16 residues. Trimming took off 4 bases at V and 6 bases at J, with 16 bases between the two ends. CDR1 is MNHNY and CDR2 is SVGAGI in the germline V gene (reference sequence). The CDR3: CASSLRATETNSPLHF. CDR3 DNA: TGTGCCAGCAGTTTGAGGGCGACTGAGACTAATTCACCCCTCCACTTT.

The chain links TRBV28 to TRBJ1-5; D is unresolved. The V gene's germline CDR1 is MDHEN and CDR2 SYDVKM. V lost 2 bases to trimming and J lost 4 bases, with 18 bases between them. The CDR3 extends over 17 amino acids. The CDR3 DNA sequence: TGTGCCAGCAGTTTAAGAGGGATCCGGGTTGGGAATCAGCCCCAGCATTTT. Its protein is CASSLRGIRVGNQPQHF.

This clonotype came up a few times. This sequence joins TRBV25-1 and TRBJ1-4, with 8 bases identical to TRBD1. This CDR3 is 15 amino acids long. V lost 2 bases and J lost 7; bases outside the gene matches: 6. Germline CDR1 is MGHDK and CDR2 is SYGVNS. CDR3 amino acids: CASSERTGSAEKLFF. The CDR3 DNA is TGTGCCAGCAGTGAAAGGACAGGGTCAGCTGAAAAACTGTTTTTT.

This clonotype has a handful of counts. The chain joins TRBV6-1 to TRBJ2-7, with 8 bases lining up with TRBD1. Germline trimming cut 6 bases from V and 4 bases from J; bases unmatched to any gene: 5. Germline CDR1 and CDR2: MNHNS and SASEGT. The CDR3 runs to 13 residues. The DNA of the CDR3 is TGTGCCAGCAGGATACAGGGGGATTACGAGCAGTACTTC. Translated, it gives CASRIQGDYEQYF.

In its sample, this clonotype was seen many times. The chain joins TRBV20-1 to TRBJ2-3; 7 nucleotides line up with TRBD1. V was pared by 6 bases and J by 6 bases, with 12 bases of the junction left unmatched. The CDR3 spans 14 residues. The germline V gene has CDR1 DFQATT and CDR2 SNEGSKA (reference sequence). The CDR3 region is CSAPRQGLTDTQYF. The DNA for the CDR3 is TGCAGTGCCCCCCGACAGGGATTAACCGATACGCAGTATTTT.

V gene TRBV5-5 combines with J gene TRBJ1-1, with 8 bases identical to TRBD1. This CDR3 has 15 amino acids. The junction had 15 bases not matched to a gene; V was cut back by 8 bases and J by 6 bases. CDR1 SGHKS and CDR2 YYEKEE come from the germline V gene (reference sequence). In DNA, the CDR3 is TGTGCCAGTAGCGCCGAGGACAGGGATTACCCTGAAGCTTTCTTT. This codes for CASSAEDRDYPEAFF.

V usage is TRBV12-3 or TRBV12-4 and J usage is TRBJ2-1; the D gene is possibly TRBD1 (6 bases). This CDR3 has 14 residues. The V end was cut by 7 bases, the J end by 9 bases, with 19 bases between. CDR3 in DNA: TGTGCCAGCACCCTTCGAAACAGGGCAGGTGAGCAGTTCTTC. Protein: CASTLRNRAGEQFF.

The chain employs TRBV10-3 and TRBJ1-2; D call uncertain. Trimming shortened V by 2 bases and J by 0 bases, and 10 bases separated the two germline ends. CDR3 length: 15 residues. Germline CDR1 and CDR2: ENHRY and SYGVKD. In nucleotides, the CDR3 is TGTGCCATCAGTGAGGGAGGTCAGTCTAACTATGGCTACACCTTC. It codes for CAISEGGQSNYGYTF.

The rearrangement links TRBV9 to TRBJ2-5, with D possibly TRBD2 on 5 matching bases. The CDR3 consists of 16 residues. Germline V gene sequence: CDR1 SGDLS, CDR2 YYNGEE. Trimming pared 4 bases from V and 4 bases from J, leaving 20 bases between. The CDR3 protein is CASSLLGGNPTETQYF. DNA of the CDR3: TGTGCCAGCAGCCTACTCGGAGGAAACCCCACAGAGACCCAGTACTTC. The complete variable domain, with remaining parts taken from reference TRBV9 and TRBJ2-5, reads DSGVTQTPKHLITATGQRVTLRCSPRSGDLSVYWYQQSLDQGLQFLIQYYNGEERAKGNILERFSAQQFPDLHSELNLSSLELGDSALYFCASSLLGGNPTETQYFGPGTRLLVL.

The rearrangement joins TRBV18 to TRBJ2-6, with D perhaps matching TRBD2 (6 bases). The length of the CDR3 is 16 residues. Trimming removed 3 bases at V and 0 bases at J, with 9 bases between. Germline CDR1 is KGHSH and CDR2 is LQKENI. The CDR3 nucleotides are TGTGCCAGCTCACCGGAGACTAGCTCTGGGGCCAACGTCCTGACTTTC. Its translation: CASSPETSSGANVLTF.